These T cell receptor beta chains were read from a single sample in a study of T cell changes during pregnancy in multiple sclerosis. Some clones are missing from TCRdb's copy, which holds only in-frame ones; the method was immunoSEQ multiplex PCR. This table holds 50,000 to 60,000 clones, 90% found once. Sequenced material: CD4+ T cells from peripheral blood mononuclear cells, taken in the first trimester of pregnancy. The receptors here all came from a female donor with multiple sclerosis, enrolled in a pregnancy study. Each CDR3 is given with its conserved first and last residue. The D gene is left open where the match is weak. Rows may omit the clone size; those that give it use once, few, many or a size class.

clone_size d_call j_call v_call cdr3_nt cdr3_aa
. . TRBJ2-3 TRBV6-1 TGTGCCAGCAGTGAGCGGACTTACACAGATACGCAGTATTTT CASSERTYTDTQYF
. . TRBJ1-2 TRBV5-1 TGCGCCAGCAGCGCCTCACAACAAAACTATGGCTACACCTTC CASSASQQNYGYTF
. TRBD2 TRBJ2-1 TRBV7-8 TGTGCCAGCAGCCCGGCCCCCGGGGGGATAGACAATGAGCAGTTCTTC CASSPAPGGIDNEQFF
. TRBD1 TRBJ2-3 TRBV19 TGTGCCAGTAGTATGAGGGCCAGGGGGCCCACAGATACGCAGTATTTT CASSMRARGPTDTQYF
. . TRBJ1-4 TRBV30 TGTGCCTGGAGTGTTCAGTTTGAAAAACTGTTTTTT CAWSVQFEKLFF
. . TRBJ2-7 TRBV7-9 TGTGCCAGCAGCTTAGGAGGCGGGACAGCACCCTACGAGCAGTACTTC CASSLGGGTAPYEQYF
. TRBD2 TRBJ2-2 TRBV6-5 TGTGCCAGCAGTCACAGGACTAGCGGGAACGGGGAGCTGTTTTTT CASSHRTSGNGELFF
few . TRBJ2-1 TRBV7-2 TGTGCCAGCAGCTCCTCCCCTATCGGAGGTGAGCAGTTCTTC CASSSSPIGGEQFF
once . TRBJ1-4 TRBV5-6 TGTGCCAGCAGCCTGAGGGGGGGTAATGAAAAACTGTTTTTT CASSLRGGNEKLFF
. . TRBJ2-1 TRBV12-5 TGTGCTAGTGGTTTGAGAGGACACTCCAATGAGCAGTTCTTC CASGLRGHSNEQFF
. TRBD1 TRBJ1-6 TRBV19 TGTGCCAGTAGCCCACGACAGGGGTTGGACTCACCCCTCCACTTT CASSPRQGLDSPLHF
. . TRBJ2-1 TRBV5-1 TGCGCCAGCAGCTTGGGTTTGCCGAGCTCCTACAATGAGCAGTTCTTC CASSLGLPSSYNEQFF
. . TRBJ2-1 TRBV11-3 TGTGCCAGCAGCTTAGATTCCGGGGGGCCCTACAATGAGCAGTTCTTC CASSLDSGGPYNEQFF
few . TRBJ1-2 TRBV11-2 TGTGCCAGCAGCTTAGAACTGTATAGTGGCTACACCTTC CASSLELYSGYTF
. TRBD1 TRBJ1-2 TRBV5-6 TGTGCCAGCAGCTGGGGGGACAGGGGAAACTATGGCTACACCTTC CASSWGDRGNYGYTF
. TRBD1 TRBJ2-7 TRBV5-1 TGCGCCAGCAGCTCGGGGCAGGGGGCGGATGAGCAGTACTTC CASSSGQGADEQYF
. . TRBJ1-2 TRBV27 TGTGCCAGCAGTTTTGTAAGGGAAAGGAGGGTCTCGATTGGATATGGCTACACCTTC CASSFVRERRVSIGYGYTF
. . TRBJ2-7 TRBV7-2 TGTGCCAGCAGCCGGGATCGATACGAGCAGTACTTC CASSRDRYEQYF
. TRBD1 TRBJ1-2 TRBV27 TGTGCCAGCAGTTTAGTGGGACAGGGGTCGTTGTTGCTAGGCTACACCTTC CASSLVGQGSLLLGYTF
. . TRBJ1-6 TRBV27 TGTGCCAGCAGTCCATCGGGGATAAGGTTCAATTCACCCCTCCACTTT CASSPSGIRFNSPLHF
. . TRBJ2-5 TRBV25-1 TGTGCCAGCAGTGATGCATCTCCGGGGGAGACCCAGTACTTC CASSDASPGETQYF
. . TRBJ1-1 TRBV15 TGTGCCACCAGCCTCGGGGGGGGGAGGACTGAAGCTTTCTTT CATSLGGGRTEAFF
. . TRBJ2-7 TRBV5-5 TGTGCCAGCAGCCCAACAGGGTCCTACGAGCAGTACTTC CASSPTGSYEQYF
. . TRBJ2-3 TRBV9 TGTGCCAGCAGCGTAGCCGGGGGAAGGGGAGATACGCAGTATTTT CASSVAGGRGDTQYF
. . TRBJ2-2 TRBV19 TGTGCCAGTAGTTCGACTATTAACACCGGGGAGCTGTTTTTT CASSSTINTGELFF
. . TRBJ2-3 TRBV6-6 TGTGCCAGCACCGTCGACCTAGCGACCGACACAGATACGCAGTATTTT CASTVDLATDTDTQYF
. TRBD1 TRBJ1-5 TRBV18 TGTGCCAGCTCACCACAGGGGGCAGATCAGCCCCAGCATTTT CASSPQGADQPQHF
. TRBD1 TRBJ2-1 TRBV7-3 TGTGCCAGCAGCTTAAGGGGGGGACAGGGTCGCAATGAGCAGTTCTTC CASSLRGGQGRNEQFF
. . TRBJ1-2 TRBV29-1 TGCAGCGTGCAGGACTATGGCTACACCTTC CSVQDYGYTF
. TRBD1 TRBJ1-2 TRBV27 TGTGCCAGCAGTTTGGGACAGGGTGGGTTTGGCTACACCTTC CASSLGQGGFGYTF
. . TRBJ2-5 TRBV5-4 TGTGCCAGCAGCTTGGTTATGAGCGGCCAAGAGACCCAGTACTTC CASSLVMSGQETQYF
few . TRBJ1-2 TRBV15 TGTGCCTCCTCAGCCGGGGAAAACTATGGCTACACCTTC CASSAGENYGYTF
. . TRBJ1-2 TRBV4-2 TGTGCCAGCAGCCCCCCCGAGGCAGTACTCTATGGCTACACCTTC CASSPPEAVLYGYTF